This T cell receptor (beta chain) was recovered during a study of T cells in Graves' hyperthyroidism and ophthalmopathy (dated 2019 in TCRdb). Background for the entire study: Peripheral blood samples were taken at the time of initial diagnosis, prior to any treatment. TCR V-J signatures able to tell the groups apart were searched for in a discovery cohort of more than 90 patients, of whom roughly 42 had Graves' ophthalmopathy and 57 had stable Graves' hyperthyroidism. Whether ophthalmopathy could be predicted prospectively was tested in an independent validation cohort made up of roughly 19 hyperthyroidism patients plus 17 patients who later progressed to ophthalmopathy. The 95 to 100 discovery patients were randomly divided into training and test sets at a 7:3 ratio. In more than five Graves' hyperthyroidism patients, the study also compared T-cell repertoires from thyroid tissue with T-cell repertoires from blood. After blood sampling, hyperthyroidism patients were treated with methimazole at a starting dose of 30 mg daily, and ophthalmopathy patients were treated with high-dose intravenous methylprednisolone. According to the paper, TCR Vbeta CDR3 sequencing was carried out on approximately 140 peripheral blood samples, which came from fewer than 50 ophthalmopathy, roughly 75 hyperthyroidism and approximately 17 progressor patients.

The full study reports these points: In validation, the model predicted progression to ophthalmopathy a median of roughly 6.2 months before onset, with roughly 70% sensitivity and roughly 79% specificity. Blood samples also contained most of the expanded thyroid clonotypes (frequency above 0.001), which suggests that blood repertoires may reflect thyroid immune responses. Sample size was not statistically predetermined, and investigators were not blinded to group allocation. Ophthalmopathy was separated from stable hyperthyroidism by a 13 V-J signature model, with around 90% sensitivity and roughly 81% specificity obtained in cross-validation and 80%/75% obtained in testing.

Hyperthyroidism patients were newly diagnosed, with disease duration under 2 months, and aged 18 to 65 years. Any patient with an uncontrolled infection, another autoimmune disease, pregnancy or lactation was excluded. Clinical symptoms, serum thyroxine and TRAb, thyroid ultrasound, and orbital computed tomography formed the basis for the diagnoses. For progressor patients, blood was drawn at the first diagnosis of hyperthyroidism, before any ophthalmopathy symptoms had appeared. PBMCs were isolated from about 9.1 ml of fresh peripheral blood by Ficoll-Paque density gradient centrifugation. Patients classed as progressors first received a Graves' hyperthyroidism diagnosis and then went on to develop ophthalmopathy during follow-up. Trizol reagent was used to extract total RNA, and RNA quality was then checked on an Agilent 2100 Bioanalyzer. This clonotype was seen more than once but under ten times. No antigen is known for it. Just one base apart from a much larger clone, this may be a read error.

The TCR beta CDR3 regions were amplified from RNA transcripts. A first-round RT-PCR of the TCR CDR3 used the HTBI primer set with the Qiagen OneStep RT-PCR kit. A second multiplex PCR round built the libraries, followed by size selection and purification. The libraries were sequenced on an Illumina HiSeq2000 using paired-end 100 bp reads. The paper's data handling went like this. SOAPnuke was used to process the raw data, throwing out any read that contained adapters or uncalled bases, had a mean Phred below 15, or lacked an exact constant-primer or identifier match. High-quality paired reads were merged using COPE v1.2.5, and each unique nucleotide sequence was defined as a clonotype. MiTCR v1.1 was used to align the clonotypes against IMGT TRBV, TRBD and TRBJ reference segments. Analysis was restricted to V-J combinations with a frequency above 0.0001, which covered roughly 99% of repertoires. A TCS score was defined as the ratio between F50 (clonal expansion) and ExV (chaos), using BLOSUM62-based TCRdist between CDR3 peptides within each V-J. Welch's t-statistics and random forest reduced 450 to 600 V-J features to under 15, which were used in a naive Bayes classifier (R e1071). TCRdb ran its own pipeline on the public reads, namely fastp trimming at Q25 and MiXCR clone calling, and kept in-frame beta chains. Every CDR3 protein is listed once, alongside the most common genes and DNA of its rows. V and J calls and clone size were set by TCRdb, not the authors. Present in this sample are around 300,000 distinct CDR3 sequences, roughly 13% of which were seen just once. Approximately 8.6% of the sample is in the top ten clones.

The CDR3 goes from the cysteine to the phenylalanine over 14 residues. Kept here is only the CDR3 DNA, which spans 42 bases and is read in frame from base 1. CDR1 and CDR2 are read off the germline V gene as MNHEY and SVGEGT. V is reduced by 6 bases and J by 0 bases, leaving a spacing of 9 bases between them. The receptor's source is a woman between 25 and 40 years old with Graves' hyperthyroidism that later progressed to Graves' ophthalmopathy. Sequencing was done on a sample of blood. This chain joins TRBV6-2 or TRBV6-3 to TRBJ1-5; 6 matching bases give a weak D call of TRBD1. The DNA sequence follows: TGTGCCAGCAGCCGGACAGTTAGCAATCAGCCCCAGCATTTT. The encoded protein is CASSRTVSNQPQHF.